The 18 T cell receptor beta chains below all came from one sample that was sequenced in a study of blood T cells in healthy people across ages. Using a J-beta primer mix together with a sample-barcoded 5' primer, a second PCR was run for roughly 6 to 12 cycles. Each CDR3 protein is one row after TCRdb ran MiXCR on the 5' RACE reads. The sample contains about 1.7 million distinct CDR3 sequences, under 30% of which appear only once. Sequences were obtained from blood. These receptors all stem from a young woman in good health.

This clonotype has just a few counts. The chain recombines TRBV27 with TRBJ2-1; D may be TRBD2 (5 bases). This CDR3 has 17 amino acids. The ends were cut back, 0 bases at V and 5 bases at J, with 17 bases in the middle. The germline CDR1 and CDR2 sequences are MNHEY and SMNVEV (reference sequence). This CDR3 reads CASSLSYRLSTDNEQFF. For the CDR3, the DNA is TGTGCCAGCAGTTTATCGTACAGACTATCTACAGACAATGAGCAGTTCTTC.

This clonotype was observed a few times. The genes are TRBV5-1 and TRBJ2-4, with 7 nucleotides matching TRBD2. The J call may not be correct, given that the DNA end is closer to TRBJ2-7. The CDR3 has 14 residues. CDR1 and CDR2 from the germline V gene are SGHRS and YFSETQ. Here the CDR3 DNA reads TGCGCCAGCAGCCGAGGACTAGTGGGGGGCGAGCAGTACTTC. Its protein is CASSRGLVGGEQYF.

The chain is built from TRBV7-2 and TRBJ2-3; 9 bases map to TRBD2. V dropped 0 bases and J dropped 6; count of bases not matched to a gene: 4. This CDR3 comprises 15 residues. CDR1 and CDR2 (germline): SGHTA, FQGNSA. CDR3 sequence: CASSLAWREGDTQYF. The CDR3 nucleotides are TGTGCCAGCAGCTTAGCGTGGCGGGAGGGCGATACGCAGTATTTT.

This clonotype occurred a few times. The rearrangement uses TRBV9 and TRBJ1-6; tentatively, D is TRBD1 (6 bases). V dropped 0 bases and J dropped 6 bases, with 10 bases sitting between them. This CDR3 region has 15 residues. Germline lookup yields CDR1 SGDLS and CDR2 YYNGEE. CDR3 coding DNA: TGTGCCAGCAGCGTAGAATGGGGGCCTAATTCACCCCTCCACTTT. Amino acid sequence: CASSVEWGPNSPLHF.

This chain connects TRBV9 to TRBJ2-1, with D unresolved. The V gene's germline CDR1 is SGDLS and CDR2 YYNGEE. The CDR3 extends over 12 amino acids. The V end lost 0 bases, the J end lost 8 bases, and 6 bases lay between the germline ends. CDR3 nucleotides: TGTGCCAGCAGCGTAGATCTGGATGAGCAGTTCTTC. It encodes CASSVDLDEQFF.

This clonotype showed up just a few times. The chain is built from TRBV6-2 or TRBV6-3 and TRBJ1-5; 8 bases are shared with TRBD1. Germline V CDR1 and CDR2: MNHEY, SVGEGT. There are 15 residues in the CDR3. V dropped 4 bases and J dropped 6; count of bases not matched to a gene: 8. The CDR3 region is CASSFIGQGGQPQHF. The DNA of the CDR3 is TGTGCCAGCAGTTTCATAGGACAGGGAGGTCAGCCCCAGCATTTT.

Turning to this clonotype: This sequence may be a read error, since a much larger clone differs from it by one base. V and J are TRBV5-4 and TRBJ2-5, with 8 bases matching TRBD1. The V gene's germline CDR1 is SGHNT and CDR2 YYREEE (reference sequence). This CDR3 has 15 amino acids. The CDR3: CASSLDQGAREAQYF. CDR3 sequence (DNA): TGTGCCAGCAGCTTGGACCAGGGGGCGCGAGAGGCCCAGTACTTC.

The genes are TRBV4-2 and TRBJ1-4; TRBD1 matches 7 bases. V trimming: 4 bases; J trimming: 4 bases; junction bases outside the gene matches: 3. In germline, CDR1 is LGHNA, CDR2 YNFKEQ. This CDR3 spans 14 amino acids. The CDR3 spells CASSPGQNNEKLFF. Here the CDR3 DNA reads TGTGCCAGCAGCCCGGGACAGAATAATGAAAAACTGTTTTTT.

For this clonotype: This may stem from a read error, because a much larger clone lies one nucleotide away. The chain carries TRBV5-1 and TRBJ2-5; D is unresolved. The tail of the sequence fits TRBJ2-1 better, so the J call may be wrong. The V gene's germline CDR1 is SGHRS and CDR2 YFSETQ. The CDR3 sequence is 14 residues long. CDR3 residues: CASAYQTPKETQFF. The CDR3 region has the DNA TGCGCCAGCGCCTACCAGACTCCCAAAGAGACCCAGTTCTTC.

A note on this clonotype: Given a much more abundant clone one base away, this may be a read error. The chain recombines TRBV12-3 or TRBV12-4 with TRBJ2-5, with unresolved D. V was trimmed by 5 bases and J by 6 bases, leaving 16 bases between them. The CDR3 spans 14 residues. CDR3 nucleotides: TGTGCCAGCAGTCCTTCGGCCGGACCAAAGACCCAGTACTTC. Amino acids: CASSPSAGPKTQYF.

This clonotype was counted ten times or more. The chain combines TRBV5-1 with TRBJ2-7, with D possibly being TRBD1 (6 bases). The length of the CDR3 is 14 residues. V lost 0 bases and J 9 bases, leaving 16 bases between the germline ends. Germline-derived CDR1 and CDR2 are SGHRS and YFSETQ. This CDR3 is CASSLVAQGIGQYF. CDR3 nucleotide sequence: TGCGCCAGCAGCTTGGTTGCCCAGGGGATCGGGCAGTACTTC. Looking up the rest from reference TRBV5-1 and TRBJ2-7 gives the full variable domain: KAGVTQTPRYLIKTRGQQVTLSCSPISGHRSVSWYQQTPGQGLQFLFEYFSETQRNKGNFPGRFSGRQFSNSRSEMNVSTLELGDSALYLCASSLVAQGIGQYFGPGTRLTVT.

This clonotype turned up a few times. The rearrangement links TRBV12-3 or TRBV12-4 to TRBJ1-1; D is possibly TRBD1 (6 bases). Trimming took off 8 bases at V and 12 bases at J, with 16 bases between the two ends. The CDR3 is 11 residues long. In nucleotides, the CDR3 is TGTGCCAGCGGGATAGGACAGAAAACTTTCTTT. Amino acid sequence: CASGIGQKTFF.

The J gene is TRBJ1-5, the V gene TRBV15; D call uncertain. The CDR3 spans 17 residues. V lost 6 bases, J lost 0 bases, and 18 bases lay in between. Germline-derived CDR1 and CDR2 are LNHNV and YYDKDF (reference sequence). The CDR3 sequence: CATRYVLPEYSNQPQHF. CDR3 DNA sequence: TGTGCCACCAGGTACGTGCTTCCGGAATATAGCAATCAGCCCCAGCATTTT.

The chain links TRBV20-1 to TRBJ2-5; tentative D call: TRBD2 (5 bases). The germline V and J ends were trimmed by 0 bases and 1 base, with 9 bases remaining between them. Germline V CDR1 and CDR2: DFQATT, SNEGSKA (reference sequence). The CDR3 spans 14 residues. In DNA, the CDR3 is TGCAGTGCTAGAGATTTTAGCGCCCAAGAGACCCAGTACTTC. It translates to CSARDFSAQETQYF.

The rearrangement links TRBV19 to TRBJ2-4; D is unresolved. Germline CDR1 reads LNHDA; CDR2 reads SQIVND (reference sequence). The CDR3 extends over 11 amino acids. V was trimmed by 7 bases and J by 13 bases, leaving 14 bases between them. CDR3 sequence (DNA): TGTGCCAGTATGGGCCCCCTGGAGCAGTACTTC. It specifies CASMGPLEQYF.

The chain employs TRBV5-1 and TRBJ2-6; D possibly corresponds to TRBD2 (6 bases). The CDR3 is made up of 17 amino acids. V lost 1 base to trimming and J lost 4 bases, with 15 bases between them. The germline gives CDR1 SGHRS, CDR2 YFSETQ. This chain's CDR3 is CASSLRPGGTGANVLTF. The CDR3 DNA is TGCGCCAGCAGCTTGCGCCCCGGAGGGACCGGGGCCAACGTCCTGACTTTC. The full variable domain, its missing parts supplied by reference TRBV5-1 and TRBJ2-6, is KAGVTQTPRYLIKTRGQQVTLSCSPISGHRSVSWYQQTPGQGLQFLFEYFSETQRNKGNFPGRFSGRQFSNSRSEMNVSTLELGDSALYLCASSLRPGGTGANVLTFGAGSRLTVL.

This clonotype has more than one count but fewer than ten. CDR3 in DNA: TGTGCCAGCAGCCAGGGACGAACTAATGAAAAACTGTTTTTT. Translation gives CASSQGRTNEKLFF. The V call is TRBV11-2, the J call TRBJ1-4; maybe TRBD1 (5 bases). The ends were cut back, 5 bases at V and 1 base at J, with 8 bases in the middle. Germline CDR1 and CDR2: SGHAT and FQNNGV. The CDR3 consists of 14 residues.

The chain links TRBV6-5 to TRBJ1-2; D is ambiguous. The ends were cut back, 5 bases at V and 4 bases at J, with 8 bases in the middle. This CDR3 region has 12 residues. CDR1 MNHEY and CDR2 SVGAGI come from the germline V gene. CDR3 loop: CASSPASYGYTF. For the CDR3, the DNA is TGTGCCAGCAGTCCGGCCTCCTATGGCTACACCTTC.